This entry features one T cell receptor (beta chain) sequence. This clonotype has a count of ten or more. Its antigen is currently not known. The sample holds no much larger clone one base away, and base qualities are not on file. These data belong to a study of Graves' ophthalmopathy and Graves' hyperthyroidism (dated by TCRdb to between 2018 and 2020). Broadly, across the study: Peripheral blood was collected before any treatment was given, at the time of initial diagnosis. The study used TCR beta repertoire signatures to distinguish Graves' ophthalmopathy from Graves' hyperthyroidism and to predict progression to ophthalmopathy. In total, 135 blood samples were TCR-sequenced: around 42 ophthalmopathy, over 70 hyperthyroidism and 17 hyperthyroidism-to-ophthalmopathy patients. A discovery set of 90 to 100 patients (roughly 43 ophthalmopathy, fewer than 60 stable hyperthyroidism) was enrolled to explore V-J signatures distinguishing ophthalmopathy from hyperthyroidism. The independent validation cohort included roughly 19 hyperthyroidism patients plus 17 patients who later progressed from hyperthyroidism to ophthalmopathy. T-cell repertoires of thyroid tissue and blood were compared in several hyperthyroidism patients. Following sample collection, hyperthyroidism patients were given methimazole at a starting dose of 30 mg daily, and ophthalmopathy patients were given high-dose intravenous methylprednisolone. What the research found in general, with its limitations: The 13-signature model separated ophthalmopathy from stable hyperthyroidism with about 86% sensitivity and around 84% specificity in cross-validation, and 80%/75% in the test set. Most expanded thyroid clonotypes with a frequency above 0.001 also appeared in blood, which suggests that blood repertoires may reflect the immune response in the thyroid. In validation, the model predicted ophthalmopathy progression with 70.59% sensitivity and 72.22% specificity; 12 predicted patients were CT-confirmed with GO in a median of 6.5 months. No statistical method was used to predetermine the sample size, and group allocation was not hidden from the investigators.

The CDR3, from cysteine to phenylalanine, totals 17 residues. Here the CDR3 DNA is all that survives: 51 bases in frame from base 1. CDR1 KGHDR and CDR2 SFDVKD were looked up in the germline V gene. Relative to germline, V is missing 5 bases and J is missing 3 bases, with 12 bases of the junction outside any gene match. For repertoire sequencing, TCR beta CDR3 regions were amplified from RNA transcripts. HTBI primers and the Qiagen OneStep RT-PCR kit were used in a first-round RT-PCR, which was followed by a second-round multiplex PCR, size selection and purification. Sequencing of the libraries was carried out on an Illumina HiSeq2000 in paired-end mode with 100 bp reads. The original pipeline was this. SOAPnuke was used to process the reads, throwing out any read that had adapters, had uncalled bases, had a mean Phred below 15, or lacked an exact constant-primer or identifier match. COPE v1.2.5 was used to merge the high-quality paired reads. Clonotypes were defined as unique nucleotide sequences and were aligned to IMGT TRB V, D and J references using MiTCR v1.1. The analysis was limited to V-J combinations with a frequency above 0.0001, which together covered 99.2% of the repertoires. A TCR clonal expansion and chaos score per V-J combination was defined as the ratio of F50 clonal expansion to chaos observed in the TCRdist matrix. Welch's t-statistics and random forest were used to reduce the features to roughly 14 V-J combinations, which were then used as input to a naive Bayes classifier. The Morisita-Horn index was used to measure how similar the thyroid and blood repertoires were. The raw public reads went through TCRdb reprocessing: fastp at Q25, MiXCR clone calling, in-frame beta chains kept. Rows are combined by CDR3 protein, so each entry shows the most common genes and DNA. Here the V and J calls rest on TCRdb's processing, not on the authors' analysis. The sample table contains roughly 700,000 distinct CDR3 sequences; only one count was recorded for roughly 40% of them. The top ten clones comprise roughly 45% of the sample.

Ophthalmopathy patients were characterized by moderately to severely active disease, a Clinical Activity Score of at least 3, a NOSPECS grade of at least 4, and a disease duration under 3 months. Anyone with other autoimmune diseases, uncontrolled infections, pregnancy or lactation was excluded from the study. Diagnosis relied on clinical symptoms, serum thyroxine, TRAb, thyroid ultrasound and orbital computed tomography. PBMCs were isolated from about 10 ml of fresh peripheral blood by Ficoll-Paque density gradient centrifugation. Total RNA was extracted with Trizol reagent and quality-checked on an Agilent 2100 Bioanalyzer.

This receptor chain uses TRBV24-1 and TRBJ1-2, and TRBD1 matches 9 of the central bases. The sample was peripheral blood. This receptor was taken from an adult man with Graves' ophthalmopathy. The base sequence is TGTGCCACCAGTGGGGGGACAGGGTTTCGAGAGGACTATGGCTACACCTTC. The encoded protein is CATSGGTGFREDYGYTF.